The T cell receptor beta chain described here comes from a study of Ad26.COV2.S vaccination and SARS-CoV-2 variants. Treatment: some 20 received Ad26.COV2.S at low or high dose, single or two shots; roughly five received placebo; per-sample allocation not given. The samples were gathered on day 63 after the first injection of vaccine or placebo. This CDR3 has 12 amino acids. CDR1 GTSNPN and CDR2 SVGIG come from the germline V gene (reference sequence). Trimming took 4 bases from V and 1 from J, leaving 7 bases between them. This clone was seen a single time. Assay used: immunoSEQ multiplex PCR; TCRdb lists only in-frame clones, some missing. The repertoire holds around 370,000 clones, around 83% seen once, with approximately 3.5% in the top ten.

This chain connects TRBV30 to TRBJ2-5; tentative D call: TRBD2 (6 bases). The sequenced sample was peripheral blood, obtained in a trial of Ad26.COV2.S vaccine versus placebo. This clonotype originated in a person between 18 and 65 years old who received the Ad26.COV2.S COVID-19 vaccine or a placebo. The CDR3 sequence is CAWKGGQETQYF. The CDR3 DNA reads as TGTGCCTGGAAGGGAGGCCAAGAGACCCAGTACTTC.